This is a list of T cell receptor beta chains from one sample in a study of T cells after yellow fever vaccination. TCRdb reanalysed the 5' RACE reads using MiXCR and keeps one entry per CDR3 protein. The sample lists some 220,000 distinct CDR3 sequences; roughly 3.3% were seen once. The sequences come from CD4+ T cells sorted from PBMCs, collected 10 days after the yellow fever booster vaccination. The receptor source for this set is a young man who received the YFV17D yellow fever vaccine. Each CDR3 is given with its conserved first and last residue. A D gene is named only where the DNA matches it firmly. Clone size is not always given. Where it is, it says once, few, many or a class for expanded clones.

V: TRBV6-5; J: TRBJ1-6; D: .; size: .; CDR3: CASSYGSSEGLYSPLHF; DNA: TGTGCCAGCAGTTACGGTAGTTCGGAGGGGTTGTATTCACCCCTCCACTTT
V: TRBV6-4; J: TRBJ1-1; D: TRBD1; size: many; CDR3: CASSDTDRGTEAFF; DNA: TGTGCCAGCAGTGACACGGACAGGGGCACTGAAGCTTTCTTT
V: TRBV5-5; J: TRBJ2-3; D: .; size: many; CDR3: CASSLVLGPGDTQYF; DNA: TGTGCCAGCAGCTTGGTGTTAGGCCCAGGGGATACGCAGTATTTT
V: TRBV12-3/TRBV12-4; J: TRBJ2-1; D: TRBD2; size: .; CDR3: CASSSGTSGHEQFF; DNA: TGTGCCAGCAGTTCCGGGACTAGCGGTCATGAGCAGTTCTTC
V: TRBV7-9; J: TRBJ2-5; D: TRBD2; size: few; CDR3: CASSPNRGGARETQYF; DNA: TGTGCCAGCAGCCCCAATCGGGGGGGGGCCCGAGAGACCCAGTACTTC
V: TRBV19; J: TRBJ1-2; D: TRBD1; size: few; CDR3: CASSRDRGDRHYGYTF; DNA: TGTGCCAGTTCCCGGGACAGGGGTGATCGGCACTATGGCTACACCTTC
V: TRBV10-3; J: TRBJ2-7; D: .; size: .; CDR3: CAISESRQAYEQYF; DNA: TGTGCCATCAGTGAGTCGAGGCAGGCCTACGAGCAGTACTTC
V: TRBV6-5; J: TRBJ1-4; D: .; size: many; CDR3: CASSYKRGATLGSGNEKLFF; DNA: TGTGCCAGCAGTTACAAACGCGGGGCGACTCTTGGCTCTGGTAATGAAAAACTGTTTTTT
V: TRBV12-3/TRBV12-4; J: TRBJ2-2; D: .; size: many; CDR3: CASSPRMGTGELFF; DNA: TGTGCCAGCAGCCCCAGGATGGGCACCGGGGAGCTGTTTTTT
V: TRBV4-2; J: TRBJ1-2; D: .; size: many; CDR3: CASSQEAGYTF; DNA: TGTGCCAGCAGCCAAGAAGCAGGCTACACCTTC
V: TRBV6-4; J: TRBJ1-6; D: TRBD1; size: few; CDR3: CASSDSAGGSSPLHF; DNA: TGTGCCAGCAGTGACTCTGCAGGGGGCTCGTCACCCCTCCACTTT